Described below is a single T cell receptor beta chain sequence and its context. These data belong to a study of T cells after posttransplantation cyclophosphamide. Cells defined as naive were viable CD3+CD4+ or CD3+CD8+ and CCR7+CD45RA+CD45RO-CD95-CD27+CD28+. Trimming took off 6 bases at V and 3 bases at J, with 14 bases between the two ends. The germline V gene encodes CDR1 MNHEY and CDR2 SVGAGI. The length of the CDR3 is 15 residues. This table comes from immunoSEQ multiplex PCR, and its TCRdb copy is limited to in-frame clones, with some not included. The repertoire holds roughly 30,000 clones, with around 90% as singletons.

This TCR derives from a woman in her sixties in good health, CMV-negative, and a related stem cell transplant donor. This rearrangement joins TRBV6-5 to TRBJ2-2; tentatively, D is TRBD2 (5 bases). The sample comprised naive CD4+ T cells sorted from PBMCs. In DNA, the CDR3 is TGTGCCAGCAGCGAGGGCCCCTCGTACACCGGGGAGCTGTTTTTT. This translates into CASSEGPSYTGELFF.